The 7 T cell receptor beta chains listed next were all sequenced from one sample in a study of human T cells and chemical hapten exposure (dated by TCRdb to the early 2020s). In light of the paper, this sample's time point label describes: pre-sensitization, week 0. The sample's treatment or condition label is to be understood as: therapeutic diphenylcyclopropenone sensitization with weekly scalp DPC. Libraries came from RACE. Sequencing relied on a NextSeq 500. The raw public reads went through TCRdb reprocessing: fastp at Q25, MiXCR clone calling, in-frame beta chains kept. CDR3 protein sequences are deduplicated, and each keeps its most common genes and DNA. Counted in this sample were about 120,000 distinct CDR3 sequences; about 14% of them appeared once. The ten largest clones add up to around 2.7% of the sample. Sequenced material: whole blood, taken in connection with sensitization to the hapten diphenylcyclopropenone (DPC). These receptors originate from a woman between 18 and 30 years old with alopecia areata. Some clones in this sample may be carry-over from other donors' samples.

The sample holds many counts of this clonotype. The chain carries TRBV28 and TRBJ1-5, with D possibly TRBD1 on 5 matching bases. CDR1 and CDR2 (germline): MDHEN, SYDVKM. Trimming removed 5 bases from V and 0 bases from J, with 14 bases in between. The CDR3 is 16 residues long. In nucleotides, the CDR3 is TGTGCCAGCAGTCCCACAGGATTTTATAGCAATCAGCCCCAGCATTTT. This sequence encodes CASSPTGFYSNQPQHF.

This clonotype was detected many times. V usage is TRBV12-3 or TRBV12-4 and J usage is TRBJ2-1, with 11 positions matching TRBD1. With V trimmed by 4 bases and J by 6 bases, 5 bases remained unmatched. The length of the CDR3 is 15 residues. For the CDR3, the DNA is TGTGCCAGCAGTTCCCCGGGACAGGGGGTCAATGAGCAGTTCTTC. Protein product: CASSSPGQGVNEQFF.

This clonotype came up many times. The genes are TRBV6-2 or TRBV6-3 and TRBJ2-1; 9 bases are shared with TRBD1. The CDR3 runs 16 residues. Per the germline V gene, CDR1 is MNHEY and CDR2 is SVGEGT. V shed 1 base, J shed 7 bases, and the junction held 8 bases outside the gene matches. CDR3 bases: TGTGCCAGCAGTTACTTGGGACAGGGAGAAAGAAATGAGCAGTTCTTC. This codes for CASSYLGQGERNEQFF.

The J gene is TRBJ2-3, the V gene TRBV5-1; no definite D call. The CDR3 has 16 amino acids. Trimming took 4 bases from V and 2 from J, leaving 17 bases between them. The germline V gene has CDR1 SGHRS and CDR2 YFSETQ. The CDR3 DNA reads TGCGCCAGCAGCCTAAGTTATGGACCTTACACAGATACGCAGTATTTT. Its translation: CASSLSYGPYTDTQYF.

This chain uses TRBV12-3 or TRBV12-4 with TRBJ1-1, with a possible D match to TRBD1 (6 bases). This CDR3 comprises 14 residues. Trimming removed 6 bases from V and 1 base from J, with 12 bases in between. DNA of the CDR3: TGTGCCAGCAGGGACAGATTTCGGAACACTGAAGCTTTCTTT. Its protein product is CASRDRFRNTEAFF.

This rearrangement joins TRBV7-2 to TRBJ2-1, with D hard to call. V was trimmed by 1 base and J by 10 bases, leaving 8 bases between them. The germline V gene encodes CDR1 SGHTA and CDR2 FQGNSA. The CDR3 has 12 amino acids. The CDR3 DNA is TGTGCCAGCAGCTTAGAGTTCGGGGAGCAGTTCTTC. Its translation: CASSLEFGEQFF.

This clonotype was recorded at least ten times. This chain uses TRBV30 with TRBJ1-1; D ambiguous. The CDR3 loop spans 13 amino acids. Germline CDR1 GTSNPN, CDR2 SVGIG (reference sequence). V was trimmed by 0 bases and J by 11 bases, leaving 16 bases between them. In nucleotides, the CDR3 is TGTGCCTGGAGTGTACCTCGGGCCCACGAGGCTTTCTTT. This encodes CAWSVPRAHEAFF.